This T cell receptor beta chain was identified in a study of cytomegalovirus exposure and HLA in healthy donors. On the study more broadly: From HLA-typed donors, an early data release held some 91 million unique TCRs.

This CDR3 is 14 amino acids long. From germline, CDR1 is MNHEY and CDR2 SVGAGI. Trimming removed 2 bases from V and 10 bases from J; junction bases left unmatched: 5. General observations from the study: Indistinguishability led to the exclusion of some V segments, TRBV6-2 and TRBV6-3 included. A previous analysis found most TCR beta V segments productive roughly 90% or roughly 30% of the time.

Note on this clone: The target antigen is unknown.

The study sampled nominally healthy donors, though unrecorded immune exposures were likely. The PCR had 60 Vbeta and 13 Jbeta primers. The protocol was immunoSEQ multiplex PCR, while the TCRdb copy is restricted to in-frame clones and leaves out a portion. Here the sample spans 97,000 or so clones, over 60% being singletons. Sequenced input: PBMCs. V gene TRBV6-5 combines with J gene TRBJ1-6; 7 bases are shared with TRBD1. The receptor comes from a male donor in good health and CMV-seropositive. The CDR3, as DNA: TGTGCCAGCAGTTACAGGGGGCATCGGTCACCCCTCCACTTT. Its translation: CASSYRGHRSPLHF.